This T cell receptor (beta chain) was obtained from a study of CD8+ T cells in alopecia areata. The study, taken as a whole, reports: Compared with normal scalp, lesional scalp had higher clonality and more expanded CD8+ clones.

About this clone: Antigen unknown.

Trimming shortened V by 1 base and J by 3 bases, and 9 bases separated the two germline ends. CDR3 size: 14 residues. The germline CDR1 and CDR2 sequences are LNHNV and YYDKDF (reference sequence). After isolation, RNA underwent reverse transcription to generate cDNA as the sequencing template. Sequencing used immunoSEQ multiplex PCR; TCRdb keeps in-frame clones, though not all of them. Of 130,000 or so clones in the sample, 49% were seen once. The source material was CD8+ T cells sorted from blood, sampled at week 0. This sequence originates from a human donor with alopecia areata. This chain connects TRBV15 to TRBJ2-5; tentative D call: TRBD2 (5 bases). The CDR3 loop reads CATSRVEAEETQYF. As DNA, the CDR3 is TGTGCCACCAGCAGAGTAGAAGCGGAAGAGACCCAGTACTTC.